This TCR beta chain derives from a study of shared clonotypes between healthy human individuals. In the CD4+ fraction, cells were divided into CD45RA+ naive and CD45RA-negative memory subsets. The repertoire was sequenced with immunoSEQ multiplex PCR; TCRdb's copy has only in-frame clones and lacks some. Among 2 million to 2.5 million clones listed, approximately 94% were seen once. The germline V gene has CDR1 ENHRY and CDR2 SYGVKD. The CDR3 runs to 14 residues. The germline V and J ends were trimmed by 2 bases and 4 bases, with 11 bases remaining between them. A note on this clone: The antigen remains undetermined.

Study outcomes and limitations: What rarefaction showed was incomplete sorted-subset sequencing despite large depth.

The V and J genes are TRBV10-3 and TRBJ1-1; no firm D call. This clonotype was sampled from a man aged 18 to 30 in good health. Material for sequencing was naive CD4+ T cells sorted from blood. The subset is: CD45RA+ positively selected. The CDR3 nucleotides read TGTGCCATCAGTGAGGGACCGTTGGGCACTGAAGCTTTCTTT. Translation gives CAISEGPLGTEAFF.